Detailed here is one T cell receptor beta chain. Its antigen remains unidentified. The entry originates in a study of T cell responses to AZD1222 COVID-19 vaccine. For the study at large: Second doses that came at about 4 or about 12 weeks were put together. Study results and caveats: Repertoires were obtained solely post-peak T cell response. CD4 TCRs covered the whole spike, strongest at regions 160-218 and 743-854. Seropositive status at baseline applied to only six AZD1222 recipients.

V lost 5 bases to trimming and J lost 2 bases, with 11 bases between them. The germline CDR1 and CDR2 sequences are KGHDR and SFDVKD. The CDR3 is made up of 14 amino acids. TCRdb's copy holds only in-frame clones and misses some; the assay was immunoSEQ multiplex PCR. The data show about 140,000 clones, 92% seen once. This specimen consisted of peripheral blood, obtained on day 0 of AZD1222 vaccination. The sequence was obtained from an adult in good health. The chain couples TRBV24-1 to TRBJ1-2; D uncertain. The CDR3 reads CATSGPDGNYGYTF. Written as DNA, the CDR3 is TGTGCCACCAGTGGACCGGACGGAAACTATGGCTACACCTTC.